This T cell receptor beta chain was identified during a study of T-cell reconstitution after alpha-beta-depleted transplantation in children (dated by TCRdb to 2015 to 2016). Regarding the complete study: T-cell immune reconstitution after TCRalphabeta/CD19-depleted allogeneic hematopoietic cell transplantation in children was quantitatively tracked in the study by means of TCR repertoire profiling.

Concerning this clonotype: Its recognized antigen is unknown. Base-call qualities are not available, and no considerably larger clone is one nucleotide away.

Overall study outcomes, separate from this receptor: Over the following months the frequencies of hyperexpanded clones went down, and after one year T-cell counts and TCRbeta diversity were mostly credited to newly produced T cells. In some patients, the high TCRbeta diversity seen at day 60 was put down to recipient T cells and intrathymic progenitors that had survived conditioning. Apparently early alphabetaT-cell count recovery about two months after transplant reportedly relied on only several hundred rapidly expanded clones derived from non-depleted graft cells.

CDR1 and CDR2 (SGHTA, FQGNSA) derive from the germline V gene. The CDR3 runs 14 residues from the cysteine to the phenylalanine. Only the CDR3 portion is preserved as DNA: 42 bases, with reading frame beginning at the first base. V lost 5 bases and J lost 1 base; the stretch between them is 11 bases long. Taken with the paper, the label for treatment or condition translates to: allogeneic hematopoietic cell transplantation with graft depleted of TCRalphabeta T cells and CD19 B cells. TCRalphabeta/CD19-depleted allogeneic hematopoietic cell grafts were given to the transplant recipients, all of whom were children. Library preparation was by PCR. The run used an Illumina HiSeq 2500. To normalize quantification of the TCRbeta repertoire, the TCR libraries were built with molecular barcoding that relied on unique molecular identifiers. TCRdb cleaned the public reads at Q25 with fastp, built clones with MiXCR and kept in-frame beta chains. For every CDR3 protein sequence, its rows merge into one entry that carries the most common genes and DNA. The sample contains 200,000 to 300,000 distinct CDR3 sequences, about 24% of them found a single time. 4% to 5.5% of the sample belongs to the ten largest clones.

This specimen consisted of PBMCs, mostly from graft donor cells, obtained 360 days after TCRalphabeta/CD19-depleted stem cell transplant. This clonotype originated in a female patient between 2 and 15 years old who had a stem cell transplant for congenital amegakaryocytic thrombocytopenia, so the T cells may come from the graft donor. The chain couples TRBV7-2 to TRBJ1-1; there is no confident call for the D gene. For the CDR3, the sequence is CASSEGPGNTEAFF. The DNA sequence follows: TGTGCCAGCAGCGAAGGACCCGGGAACACTGAAGCTTTCTTT.